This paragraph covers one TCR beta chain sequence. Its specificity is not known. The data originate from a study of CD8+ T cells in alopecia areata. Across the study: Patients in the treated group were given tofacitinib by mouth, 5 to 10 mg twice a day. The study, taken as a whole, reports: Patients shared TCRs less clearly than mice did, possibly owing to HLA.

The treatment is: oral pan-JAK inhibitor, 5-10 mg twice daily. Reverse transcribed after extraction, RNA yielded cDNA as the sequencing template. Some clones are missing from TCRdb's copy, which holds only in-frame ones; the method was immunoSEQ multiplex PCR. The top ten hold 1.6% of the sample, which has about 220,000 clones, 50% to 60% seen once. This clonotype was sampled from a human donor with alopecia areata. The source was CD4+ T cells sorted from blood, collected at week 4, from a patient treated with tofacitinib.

The CDR3 is CAWSDQSNQPQHF. The CDR3 DNA sequence: TGTGCCTGGAGTGACCAAAGCAATCAGCCCCAGCATTTT. The chain links TRBV30 to TRBJ1-5; D remains unclear. V lost 1 base and J 1 base, leaving 5 bases between the germline ends. There are 13 residues in the CDR3. The germline V gene encodes CDR1 GTSNPN and CDR2 SVGIG (reference sequence). The complete variable domain, with remaining parts taken from reference TRBV30 and TRBJ1-5, reads SQTIHQWPATLVQPVGSPLSLECTVEGTSNPNLYWYRQAAGRGLQLLFYSVGIGQISSEVPQNLSASRPQDRQFILSSKKLLLSDSGFYLCAWSDQSNQPQHFGDGTRLSIL.